A single sample gave rise to the 8 T cell receptor beta chains below, sequenced in a study of shared clonotypes between healthy human individuals. TCRdb's copy holds only in-frame clones and misses some; the assay was immunoSEQ multiplex PCR. The sample lists approximately 2.5 million clones; about 92% were seen once. The specimen sequenced was naive CD4+ T cells sorted from blood. Sample subset: CD45RA+ positively selected. The receptors derive from a young man in good health.

This sequence joins TRBV14 and TRBJ1-6, with D perhaps TRBD1 (5 bases). Germline values: CDR1 SGHDN, CDR2 FVKESK. V was shortened by 0 bases and J by 7 bases, with 13 bases between the two germline ends. This CDR3 is built from 16 residues. CDR3 sequence: CASSQDWGRVNSPLHF. In nucleotides, the CDR3 is TGTGCCAGCAGCCAAGATTGGGGGAGGGTAAATTCACCCCTCCACTTT.

The chain is built from TRBV10-3 and TRBJ1-6, with a tentative D call TRBD1 (5 bases). CDR3 size: 17 residues. The V gene's germline CDR1 is ENHRY and CDR2 SYGVKD. V was shortened by 0 bases and J by 4 bases, with 13 bases between the two germline ends. CDR3 sequence (DNA): TGTGCCATCAGTGAGTCTAGGGCAGGGAATTATAATTCACCCCTCCACTTT. Protein product: CAISESRAGNYNSPLHF.

The rearrangement links TRBV28 to TRBJ2-5, with D hard to call. CDR3 length: 13 residues. Trimming took off 3 bases at V and 5 bases at J, with 10 bases between the two ends. Looked up from germline, CDR1 is MDHEN and CDR2 is SYDVKM. The CDR3 spells CASSFGLGETQYF. In DNA, the CDR3 is TGTGCCAGCAGTTTCGGTCTAGGCGAGACCCAGTACTTC.

Note on this clone: The sample contains more than one DNA sequence encoding this CDR3. The CDR3 coding sequence is TGCGCCAGCCGGACGGAAAACTATGGCTACACCTTC. Its translation: CASRTENYGYTF. The genes are TRBV5-1 and TRBJ1-2; D ambiguous. The ends were cut back, 7 bases at V and 2 bases at J, with 9 bases in the middle. The V gene's germline CDR1 is SGHRS and CDR2 YFSETQ. CDR3 size: 12 residues.

A few counts support this clone. The sample has other DNA sequences that encode this CDR3 too. The rearrangement uses TRBV27 and TRBJ1-5, with TRBD1 identical over 10 bases. The germline gives CDR1 MNHEY, CDR2 SMNVEV (reference sequence). The V gene end was trimmed by 4 bases and the J gene end by 4 bases; junction bases not matched to a gene: 4. CDR3 size: 15 residues. The chain's CDR3 is CASSSGTGANQPQHF. The CDR3, as DNA: TGTGCCAGCAGTTCTGGGACAGGGGCGAATCAGCCCCAGCATTTT.

This clone showed up just once. The gene calls are TRBV7-9 and TRBJ2-5, with 8 bases identical to TRBD1. The CDR3 spans 14 residues. Trimming at V came to 4 bases and at J to 5 bases, leaving 6 bases not matched to a gene. Germline V gene sequence: CDR1 SEHNR, CDR2 FQNEAQ (reference sequence). The CDR3 coding sequence is TGTGCCAGCAGCTCAACGGACAGGGCGGAGACCCAGTACTTC. This translates into CASSSTDRAETQYF.

The chain uses TRBV2 and TRBJ2-5; 12 positions match TRBD2. Trimming removed 2 bases from V and 1 base from J; junction bases left unmatched: 2. Looked up from germline, CDR1 is SNHLY and CDR2 is FYNNEI. CDR3 length: 16 residues. This CDR3 is CASSESGLAGQETQYF. The CDR3, as DNA: TGTGCCAGCAGTGAATCGGGACTAGCGGGCCAAGAGACCCAGTACTTC.

The chain uses TRBV19 and TRBJ1-2, with 8 positions matching TRBD1. J was trimmed by 5 bases and V by 6 bases; bases with no gene match: 8. The CDR3 runs to 14 residues. CDR1 and CDR2 from the germline V gene are LNHDA and SQIVND (reference sequence). The CDR3 loop reads CASRGQGPGYGYTF. Here the CDR3 DNA reads TGTGCCAGTAGAGGACAGGGCCCTGGATATGGCTACACCTTC.